The entry that follows covers one TCR beta chain sequence. Its antigen is as yet unknown. The sample comes from a study of blood T cells in healthy people across ages. Study-wide context: Per every two T cells, about one barcoded beta molecule was captured by template switching. Study-wide findings and caveats: TCR beta diversity per million T cells fell roughly linearly with age.

The sample, roughly 9.5 milliliters of peripheral blood, was drawn from each donor. A second about 7 to 12 cycle PCR used barcoded and J-beta primers. One entry per CDR3 protein results from TCRdb running MiXCR on the 5' RACE reads. Of 1.5 million to 2 million distinct CDR3 sequences in the sample, roughly 27% were seen once. Germline V gene sequence: CDR1 SGHTA, CDR2 FQGNSA. The V and J ends lost 4 bases and 7 bases respectively, with 12 bases between them. The CDR3 contains 13 residues. Sequencing used blood. This chain connects TRBV7-2 to TRBJ2-3, with D uncertain. This sequence was found in a woman under 40 in good health. This CDR3 is CASSSTRGNTQYF. CDR3 sequence (DNA): TGTGCCAGCAGCTCCACCCGTGGGAATACGCAGTATTTT.